The T cell receptor beta chain under discussion was sequenced for a study of shared clonotypes between healthy human individuals. Only in-frame clones appear in the TCRdb table, and some are missing; sequencing was by immunoSEQ multiplex PCR. The sample carries fewer than 600,000 clones, 79% recorded once. This clone was found once. The TCR comes from a woman aged 40 to 50 in good health. Some clones in this sample may be carry-over from other donors' samples. What was sequenced was PBMCs.

DNA of the CDR3: TGCAGCGTTGAAGGAAGGGACAGGGGCAACTATGGCTACACCTTC. This sequence encodes CSVEGRDRGNYGYTF. The chain recombines TRBV29-1 with TRBJ1-2; 10 nucleotides align to TRBD1. Germline trimming cut 1 base from V and 2 bases from J; bases unmatched to any gene: 4. The CDR3 spans 15 residues. CDR1 is SQVTM and CDR2 is ANQGSEA in the germline V gene. The full variable domain, in which reference TRBV29-1 and TRBJ1-2 provide the parts outside the CDR3, is SAVISQKPSRDICQRGTSLTIQCQVDSQVTMMFWYRQQPGQSLTLIATANQGSEATYESGFVIDKFPISRPNLTFSTLTVSNMSPEDSSIYLCSVEGRDRGNYGYTFGSGTRLTVV.